This T cell receptor (beta chain) emerged from a study of T cells in Graves' hyperthyroidism and ophthalmopathy. This clonotype was seen at least ten times. RNA transcripts served as the template for amplifying TCR beta CDR3 regions. HTBI primers were employed in a first-round RT-PCR of the TCR CDR3. TCRdb re-called the multiplex PCR reads through MiXCR, storing one row per CDR3 protein. The repertoire consists of approximately 360,000 distinct CDR3 sequences, with just under 25% occurring once and the leading ten covering roughly 70%. V was cut by 4 bases and J by 8 bases, with 8 bases left in between. The CDR3 runs to 10 residues. The V gene's germline CDR1 is SQVTM and CDR2 ANQGSEA.

The clonotype comes from a man aged 45-65 years with Graves' hyperthyroidism. Sequenced sample: blood. This sequence joins TRBV29-1 and TRBJ1-1, with D hard to call. In nucleotides, the CDR3 is TGCAGCGTTGTGGGCCGGGAAGCTTTCTTT. This sequence encodes CSVVGREAFF.